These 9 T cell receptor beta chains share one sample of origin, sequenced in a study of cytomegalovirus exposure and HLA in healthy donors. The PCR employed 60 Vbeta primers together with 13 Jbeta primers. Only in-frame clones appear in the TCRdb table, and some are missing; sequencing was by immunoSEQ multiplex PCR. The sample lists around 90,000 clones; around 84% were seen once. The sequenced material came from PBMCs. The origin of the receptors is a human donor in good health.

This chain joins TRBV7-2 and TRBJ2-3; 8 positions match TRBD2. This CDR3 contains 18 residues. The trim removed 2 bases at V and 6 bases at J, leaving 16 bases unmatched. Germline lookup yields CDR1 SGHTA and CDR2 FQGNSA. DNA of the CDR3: TGTGCCAGCAGCTTACAGGAGAGGGGTGCGGGAGGACCCGATACGCAGTATTTT. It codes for CASSLQERGAGGPDTQYF.

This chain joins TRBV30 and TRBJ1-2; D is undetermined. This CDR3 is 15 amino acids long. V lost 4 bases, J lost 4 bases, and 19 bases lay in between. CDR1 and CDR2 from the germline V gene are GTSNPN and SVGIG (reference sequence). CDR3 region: CAWTALGSSSYGYTF. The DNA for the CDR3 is TGTGCCTGGACCGCCCTGGGCTCCTCGAGCTATGGCTACACCTTC.

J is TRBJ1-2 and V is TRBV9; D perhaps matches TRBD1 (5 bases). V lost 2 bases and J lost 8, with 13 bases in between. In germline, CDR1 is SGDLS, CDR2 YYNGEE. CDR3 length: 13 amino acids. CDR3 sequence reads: CASSVTDGGGYTF. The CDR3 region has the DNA TGTGCCAGCAGCGTGACTGACGGGGGGGGCTACACCTTC. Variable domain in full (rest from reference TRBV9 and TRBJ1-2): DSGVTQTPKHLITATGQRVTLRCSPRSGDLSVYWYQQSLDQGLQFLIQYYNGEERAKGNILERFSAQQFPDLHSELNLSSLELGDSALYFCASSVTDGGGYTFGSGTRLTVV.

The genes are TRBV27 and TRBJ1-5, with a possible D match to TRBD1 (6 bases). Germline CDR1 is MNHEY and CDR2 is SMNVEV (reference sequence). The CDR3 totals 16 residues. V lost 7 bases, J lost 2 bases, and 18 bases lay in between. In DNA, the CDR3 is TGTGCCAGCAACTTTCGCCGGGACAAGCGCAATCAGCCCCAGCATTTT. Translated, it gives CASNFRRDKRNQPQHF.

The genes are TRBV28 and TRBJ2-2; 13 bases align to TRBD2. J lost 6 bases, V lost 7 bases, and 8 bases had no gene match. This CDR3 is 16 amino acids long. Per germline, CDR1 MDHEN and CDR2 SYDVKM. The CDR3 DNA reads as TGTGCCAGCACCCTACTAGCGGGAGGGGTTGCCGGGGAGCTGTTTTTT. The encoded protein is CASTLLAGGVAGELFF. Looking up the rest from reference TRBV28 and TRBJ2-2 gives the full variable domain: DVKVTQSSRYLVKRTGEKVFLECVQDMDHENMFWYRQDPGLGLRLIYFSYDVKMKEKGDIPEGYSVSREKKERFSLILESASTNQTSMYLCASTLLAGGVAGELFFGEGSRLTVL.

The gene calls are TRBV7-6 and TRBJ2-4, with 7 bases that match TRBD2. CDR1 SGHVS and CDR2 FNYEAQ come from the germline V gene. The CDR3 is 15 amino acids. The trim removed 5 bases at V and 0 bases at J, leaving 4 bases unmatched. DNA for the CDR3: TGTGCCAGCAGCGGTGTAGCGGGAGCCAAAAACATTCAGTACTTC. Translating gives CASSGVAGAKNIQYF.

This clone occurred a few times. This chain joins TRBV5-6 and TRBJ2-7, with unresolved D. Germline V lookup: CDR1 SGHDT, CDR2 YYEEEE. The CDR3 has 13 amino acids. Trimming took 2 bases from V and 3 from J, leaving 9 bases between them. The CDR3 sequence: CASSFGTGYEQYF. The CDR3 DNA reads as TGTGCCAGCAGCTTCGGTACGGGCTACGAGCAGTACTTC.

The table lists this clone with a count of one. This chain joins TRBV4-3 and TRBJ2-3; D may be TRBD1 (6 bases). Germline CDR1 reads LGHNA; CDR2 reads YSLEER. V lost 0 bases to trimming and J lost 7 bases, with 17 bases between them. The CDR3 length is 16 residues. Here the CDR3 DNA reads TGCGCCAGCAGCCAAGATCTAAGTCAACAGGGCTATACGCAGTATTTT. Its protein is CASSQDLSQQGYTQYF.

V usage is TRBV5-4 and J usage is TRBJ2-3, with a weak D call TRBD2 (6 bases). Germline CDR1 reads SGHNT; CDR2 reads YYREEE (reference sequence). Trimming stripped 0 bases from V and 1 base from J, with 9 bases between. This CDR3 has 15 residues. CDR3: CASSLAASGTDTQYF. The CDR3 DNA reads TGTGCCAGCAGCTTGGCGGCTAGCGGCACAGATACGCAGTATTTT.